Listed below are T cell receptor beta chains from one sample, sequenced in a study of shared clonotypes between healthy human individuals. Sequencing used immunoSEQ multiplex PCR; TCRdb keeps in-frame clones, though not all of them. The table lists 650,000 to 800,000 clones, 55% to 75% of them singletons. Sequencing was carried out using memory CD4+ T cells sorted from blood. Receptors originate from a woman between 25 and 40 years old in good health. The CDR3 runs from the conserved cysteine through the conserved F or W. D genes are given only for firm matches. A row's size may be missing; if present it is once, few, many or a size class.

j_gene	d_gene	abundance	v_gene	CDR3aa	CDR3nt
TRBJ2-5	.	once	TRBV4-2	CASSPGGIGEETQYF	TGTGCCAGCAGCCCCGGGGGAATAGGCGAGGAGACCCAGTACTTC
TRBJ1-3	.	.	TRBV19	CASSIGLITGNTIYF	TGTGCCAGTAGTATAGGACTCATCACTGGAAACACCATATATTTT
TRBJ2-5	TRBD1	.	TRBV2	CASSGDSEETQYF	TGTGCCAGCAGTGGGGACAGCGAAGAGACCCAGTACTTC
TRBJ2-5	.	few	TRBV6-5	CASSYSGVVETQYF	TGTGCCAGCAGTTACAGTGGGGTTGTGGAGACCCAGTACTTC
TRBJ1-4	.	many	TRBV28	CASSLFVSATNEKLFF	TGTGCCAGCAGTTTATTTGTGTCAGCAACTAATGAAAAACTGTTTTTT
TRBJ1-1	.	.	TRBV7-3	CASSSGVNTEAFF	TGTGCCAGCAGCTCCGGGGTAAACACTGAAGCTTTCTTT
TRBJ1-4	TRBD1	.	TRBV5-1	CASSLGTGGEKLFF	TGCGCCAGCAGCTTGGGGACAGGGGGTGAAAAACTGTTTTTT
TRBJ2-5	.	few	TRBV7-2	CASSFYGETQYF	TGTGCCAGCAGCTTCTACGGAGAGACCCAGTACTTC
TRBJ2-5	.	.	TRBV29-1	CSGGGGRGKETQYF	TGCAGCGGAGGTGGTGGGAGAGGGAAAGAGACCCAGTACTTC
TRBJ1-2	.	.	TRBV5-1	CASSLSSRSGYTF	TGCGCCAGCAGCTTGAGTTCCAGGTCGGGCTACACCTTC
TRBJ2-2	.	once	TRBV5-4	CASSLGGGLRRPGELFF	TGTGCCAGCAGCTTGGGGGGGGGCCTTAGGAGGCCCGGGGAGCTGTTTTTT
TRBJ2-1	.	few	TRBV11-3	CASSLGQDPYNEQFF	TGTGCCAGCAGCTTAGGCCAAGACCCCTACAATGAGCAGTTCTTC
TRBJ2-2	.	.	TRBV18	CASSPPQRDTGELFF	TGTGCCAGCTCGCCTCCCCAGCGAGACACCGGGGAGCTGTTTTTT
TRBJ2-7	TRBD1	.	TRBV19	CASSWQGAHEQYF	TGTGCCAGTAGTTGGCAGGGGGCCCACGAGCAGTACTTC
TRBJ2-7	TRBD1	.	TRBV28	CASTAGTGFYEQYF	TGTGCCAGCACTGCCGGGACAGGGTTTTACGAGCAGTACTTC
TRBJ2-2	TRBD1	.	TRBV7-2	CASTSQGAGTGELFF	TGTGCCAGCACGAGCCAGGGGGCAGGCACCGGGGAGCTGTTTTTT
TRBJ2-5	.	.	TRBV7-9	CASSMGQETQYF	TGTGCCAGCAGTATGGGGCAGGAGACCCAGTACTTC
TRBJ2-3	.	once	TRBV21-1	CASSKGLGASTDTQYF	TGTGCCAGCAGCAAAGGATTAGGGGCCAGCACAGATACGCAGTATTTT
TRBJ2-1	TRBD2	.	TRBV19	CASSRTGGLNNEQFF	TGTGCCAGTAGTAGGACGGGAGGCTTAAACAATGAGCAGTTCTTC
TRBJ1-5	.	.	TRBV19	CASSDQTNQPQHF	TGTGCCAGTAGCGACCAGACCAATCAGCCCCAGCATTTT
TRBJ1-3	.	.	TRBV15	CATSRDREVSGNTIYF	TGTGCCACCAGCAGAGATCGGGAGGTCTCTGGAAACACCATATATTTT
TRBJ1-5	TRBD1	few	TRBV2	CASNRDRGLQPQHF	TGTGCCAGCAACCGGGACAGGGGGCTTCAGCCCCAGCATTTT
TRBJ2-3	TRBD2	many	TRBV29-1	CSTTSGSADTQYF	TGCAGCACCACTAGCGGGAGTGCAGATACGCAGTATTTT
TRBJ2-5	.	.	TRBV11-2	CASSPPAQGETQYF	TGTGCCAGCAGCCCACCAGCTCAGGGGGAGACCCAGTACTTC
TRBJ1-4	.	.	TRBV5-1	CASSQPPLRGGNNEKLFF	TGCGCCAGCAGCCAACCCCCCCTCAGAGGGGGTAATAATGAAAAACTGTTTTTT
TRBJ1-2	TRBD1	.	TRBV2	CASTRDRSRVNYGYTF	TGTGCCAGCACCCGGGACAGATCCAGAGTTAACTATGGCTACACCTTC
TRBJ1-4	.	.	TRBV2	CASSASTQMREKLFF	TGTGCCAGCAGCGCTTCAACACAGATGAGGGAAAAACTGTTTTTT
TRBJ2-1	.	.	TRBV27	CASSWTSLLFNEQFF	TGTGCCAGCAGTTGGACCTCGCTACTGTTCAATGAGCAGTTCTTC
TRBJ2-1	TRBD2	once	TRBV5-4	CASGTPSGSGDSEQFF	TGTGCCAGCGGCACCCCTAGCGGGAGTGGCGATTCTGAGCAGTTCTTC
TRBJ1-2	.	.	TRBV28	CASSIQRYGYTF	TGTGCCAGCAGTATACAGAGATATGGCTACACCTTC
TRBJ2-1	.	once	TRBV6-6	CASSPAVPLGNEQFF	TGTGCCAGCAGTCCGGCAGTCCCCCTGGGAAATGAGCAGTTCTTC
TRBJ1-2	TRBD1	.	TRBV7-9	CASSFGDSYGYTF	TGTGCCAGCAGCTTTGGGGACAGCTATGGCTACACCTTC
TRBJ1-1	.	few	TRBV30	CAWSVQISSAQGTEAFF	TGTGCCTGGAGTGTACAGATTTCGTCCGCGCAGGGCACTGAAGCTTTCTTT
TRBJ2-3	.	.	TRBV27	CASRYPGARDTQYF	TGTGCCAGCAGATACCCAGGGGCCCGCGATACGCAGTATTTT
TRBJ2-1	.	.	TRBV12-2	CASRLELPAPWRYNEQFF	TGTGCAAGTCGCTTAGAGTTACCCGCGCCTTGGCGTTACAATGAGCAGTTCTTC
TRBJ1-6	.	once	TRBV7-9	CASSGQYMDSPLHF	TGTGCCAGCAGCGGTCAATATATGGATTCACCCCTCCACTTT
TRBJ1-4	.	.	TRBV20-1	CSVQANEKLFF	TGCAGTGTACAGGCTAATGAAAAACTGTTTTTT
TRBJ2-6	.	few	TRBV28	CASSPPGMGRSSGANVLTF	TGTGCCAGCAGTCCTCCCGGGATGGGCAGGAGCTCTGGGGCCAACGTCCTGACTTTC
TRBJ2-1	.	few	TRBV6-6	CASSRLGTEQFF	TGTGCCAGCAGCCGACTGGGCACCGAGCAGTTCTTC
TRBJ1-5	TRBD1	.	TRBV2	CASNVQRQGIQPQHF	TGTGCCAGCAATGTTCAACGACAGGGTATTCAGCCCCAGCATTTT
TRBJ2-3	.	.	TRBV7-8	CASSSHQGRTDTQYF	TGTGCCAGCAGCTCTCACCAGGGCCGCACAGATACGCAGTATTTT
TRBJ2-1	TRBD1	.	TRBV6-6	CASRGQGRSNEQFF	TGTGCCAGCAGGGGACAGGGGCGGTCCAATGAGCAGTTCTTC
TRBJ1-1	.	.	TRBV4-2	CASSQGVGRTEAFF	TGTGCCAGCAGCCAAGGGGTCGGGCGTACTGAAGCTTTCTTT
TRBJ1-2	.	.	TRBV15	CATSGADRSYGYTF	TGTGCCACCAGCGGTGCCGACAGGAGCTATGGCTACACCTTC
TRBJ1-2	TRBD1	.	TRBV30	CAGQGSLGYGYTF	TGTGCCGGACAGGGCTCCTTGGGCTATGGCTACACCTTC
TRBJ2-5	.	.	TRBV7-9	CASSLDLGARETQYF	TGTGCCAGCAGCTTAGATCTGGGGGCAAGGGAGACCCAGTACTTC
TRBJ1-1	.	.	TRBV14	CASSQEFWSWAFF	TGTGCCAGCAGCCAAGAGTTCTGGAGCTGGGCTTTCTTT
TRBJ1-2	.	.	TRBV4-1	CASSRERTGANYGYTF	TGCGCCAGCAGCCGAGAACGGACGGGAGCTAACTATGGCTACACCTTC
TRBJ1-2	.	once	TRBV5-5	CASSPRGVHGYTF	TGTGCCAGCTCCCCCCGGGGGGTTCATGGCTACACCTTC
TRBJ2-5	.	.	TRBV29-1	CSVDRRASEQETQYF	TGCAGCGTTGACCGTCGGGCATCGGAACAAGAGACCCAGTACTTC
TRBJ2-7	TRBD1	.	TRBV6-1	CASSDPPRQGAYEQYF	TGTGCCAGCAGTGATCCCCCCCGACAGGGGGCCTACGAGCAGTACTTC
TRBJ2-7	TRBD1	few	TRBV18	CASSPRQGVYEQYF	TGTGCCAGCTCACCCAGACAGGGTGTTTACGAGCAGTACTTC